Listed here are 27 T cell receptor beta chains from one sample, sequenced in a study of T-cell memory formation after mild COVID-19. One entry per CDR3 protein, called by TCRdb with MiXCR from the 5' RACE reads. The sample records about 270,000 distinct CDR3 sequences, 16% being singletons. Sequencing was done on a sample of PBMCs or a T cell subset sorted from them (not recorded which). The receptor source for this set is a man between 18 and 29 years old who had mild COVID-19 (a few samples of this study predate the infection). Cell type and time point are not known.

This clonotype was detected only a few times. J is TRBJ2-5 and V is TRBV12-3 or TRBV12-4; D is perhaps TRBD1 or TRBD2 (5 bases each). Trimming took 6 bases from V and 6 from J, leaving 14 bases between them. The CDR3 runs 13 residues. The CDR3 bases are TGTGCCAGCAGCCTCCCGGGACCTCAGACCCAGTACTTC. Amino acids: CASSLPGPQTQYF.

This clonotype appeared a few times. This chain connects TRBV12-3 or TRBV12-4 to TRBJ1-1; no clear D. The CDR3 sequence is 11 residues long. V was cut by 7 bases and J by 0 bases, with 3 bases left in between. The CDR3 sequence: CASILNTEAFF. The DNA of the CDR3 is TGTGCCAGCATTTTGAACACTGAAGCTTTCTTT.

V usage is TRBV5-1 and J usage is TRBJ1-1, with D unresolved. Per the germline V gene, CDR1 is SGHRS and CDR2 is YFSETQ. The V end was cut by 0 bases, the J end by 2 bases, with 11 bases between. CDR3 size: 15 residues. The CDR3 DNA sequence: TGCGCCAGCAGCTTGGCCCCCGGCTTAAACACTGAAGCTTTCTTT. Translating it yields CASSLAPGLNTEAFF.

V gene TRBV6-5 combines with J gene TRBJ1-2; 7 nucleotides match TRBD1. Germline assignment: CDR1 MNHEY and CDR2 SVGAGI. The junction had 12 bases not matched to a gene; V was cut back by 6 bases and J by 8 bases. The CDR3 runs to 14 residues. Here the CDR3 reads CASSKGTALRGYTF. Written as DNA, the CDR3 is TGTGCCAGCAGCAAGGGGACAGCTCTGAGGGGCTACACCTTC.

This clonotype showed up just a few times. The genes are TRBV9 and TRBJ1-1, with D perhaps matching TRBD1 (6 bases). Trimming cost V 0 bases and J 8 bases, with 14 bases left between them. Germline V gene lookup returns CDR1 SGDLS and CDR2 YYNGEE. This CDR3 has 14 amino acids. The CDR3 loop is CASSVARGAAEAFF. Here the CDR3 DNA reads TGTGCCAGCAGCGTAGCTAGGGGGGCCGCGGAAGCTTTCTTT.

This clonotype was counted a few times. The genes are TRBV6-1 and TRBJ2-3; 12 nucleotides align to TRBD1. The CDR3 length is 15 residues. Germline loops: CDR1 MNHNS, CDR2 SASEGT. Trimming at V came to 1 base and at J to 4 bases, leaving 0 bases not matched to a gene. The CDR3 is CASSEGDRGPDTQYF. The DNA of the CDR3 is TGTGCCAGCAGTGAAGGGGACAGGGGGCCAGATACGCAGTATTTT.

CDR3 sequence (DNA): TGCAGTGCTAGAGATGAAGGGAGCACTGAAGCTTTCTTT. It yields the protein CSARDEGSTEAFF. The rearrangement uses TRBV20-1 and TRBJ1-1; no definite D call. Deletions cut 0 bases from V and 4 bases from J, with 9 bases between. The germline gives CDR1 DFQATT, CDR2 SNEGSKA (reference sequence). The CDR3 totals 13 residues.

The chain is built from TRBV7-9 and TRBJ2-5, with D tentatively TRBD2 (6 bases). The CDR3 is 14 residues long. CDR1 and CDR2 (germline): SEHNR, FQNEAQ (reference sequence). With 5 bases removed from V and 5 bases from J, the gap between germline ends came to 15 bases. The CDR3 region is CASSGRTLRETQYF. CDR3 nucleotide sequence: TGTGCCAGCAGCGGGAGGACGCTCAGGGAGACCCAGTACTTC.

The gene calls are TRBV10-1 and TRBJ2-7; D perhaps matches TRBD2 (6 bases). This CDR3 has 13 residues. Trimming left V 2 bases short and J 7 bases short, with 12 bases between. Per the germline V gene, CDR1 is WNHNN and CDR2 is SYGVQD (reference sequence). The chain's CDR3 is CASSEPGLREQYF. In DNA, the CDR3 is TGCGCCAGCAGTGAGCCGGGACTGAGGGAGCAGTACTTC.

CDR3 bases: TGTGCCAGCAGCCAGGGGGTAGGGTTGATGGGCTATGGCTACACCTTC. This gives the protein CASSQGVGLMGYGYTF. This rearrangement joins TRBV12-3 or TRBV12-4 to TRBJ1-2; TRBD1 agrees at 7 bases. V lost 6 bases to trimming and J lost 4 bases; unmatched junction nucleotides: 14. This CDR3 is built from 16 residues.

There are a few counts of this clonotype. This chain links TRBV21-1 with TRBJ2-7. TRBV21-1 is a pseudogene locus. The CDR3 has 13 residues. The CDR3 region is CASMSVNSYEQYF. The CDR3 DNA reads TGTGCCAGCATGTCGGTGAATTCCTACGAGCAGTACTTC.

This CDR3 reads CASSQDRLAYEQYF. For the CDR3, the DNA is TGTGCCAGCAGCCAAGACAGGCTTGCCTACGAGCAGTACTTC. V and J are TRBV4-2 and TRBJ2-7; D gene ambiguous. V was shortened by 0 bases and J by 2 bases, with 8 bases between the two germline ends. The CDR3 is 14 amino acids. Germline-derived CDR1 and CDR2 are LGHNA and YNFKEQ.

The chain couples TRBV7-9 to TRBJ2-3; TRBD2 is a possible D gene (6 bases). Trimming shortened V by 0 bases and J by 2 bases, and 12 bases separated the two germline ends. The CDR3 spans 16 residues. Germline CDR1 and CDR2: SEHNR and FQNEAQ (reference sequence). CDR3 DNA: TGTGCCAGCAGCTTAGCGTTAGCGGAGAACACAGATACGCAGTATTTT. It yields the protein CASSLALAENTDTQYF.

This chain links TRBV27 with TRBJ1-1; the D gene is possibly TRBD1 (6 bases). Germline V gene lookup returns CDR1 MNHEY and CDR2 SMNVEV (reference sequence). This CDR3 contains 14 residues. Deletions cut 10 bases from V and 0 bases from J, with 15 bases between. The CDR3 protein is CAIEGGSLNTEAFF. CDR3 nucleotide sequence: TGTGCCATAGAGGGGGGCAGTCTGAACACTGAAGCTTTCTTT.

The V call is TRBV20-1, the J call TRBJ2-2; D uncertain. V dropped 3 bases and J dropped 7 bases, with 9 bases sitting between them. Germline assignment: CDR1 DFQATT and CDR2 SNEGSKA (reference sequence). The CDR3 length is 12 residues. The CDR3 protein is CSASLLYGELFF. In DNA, the CDR3 is TGCAGTGCTAGTTTATTATACGGGGAGCTGTTTTTT.

V and J are TRBV7-2 and TRBJ2-5, with D hard to call. Germline loops: CDR1 SGHTA, CDR2 FQGNSA. This CDR3 has 12 residues. The germline V and J ends were trimmed by 6 bases and 9 bases, with 14 bases remaining between them. The CDR3 bases are TGTGCCAGCAGTAACGGCGTTGATGCCCAGTACTTC. Residues: CASSNGVDAQYF.

The J gene is TRBJ2-3, the V gene TRBV29-1; 8 positions agree with TRBD1. V lost 3 bases and J lost 1; bases outside the gene matches: 3. CDR1 and CDR2 from the germline V gene are SQVTM and ANQGSEA. The length of the CDR3 is 14 residues. The CDR3 loop is CSVDLDRGTDTQYF. CDR3 nucleotides: TGCAGCGTTGACTTGGACAGGGGCACAGATACGCAGTATTTT.

The J gene is TRBJ1-1, the V gene TRBV20-1, with D uncertain. CDR1 is DFQATT, CDR2 SNEGSKA, per germline (reference sequence). The CDR3 spans 11 residues. Trimming left V 1 base short and J 3 bases short, with 3 bases between. CDR3 amino acids: CSARAYTEAFF. The CDR3 region has the DNA TGCAGTGCTAGAGCCTACACTGAAGCTTTCTTT.

CDR3 sequence reads: CASSREGYGYTF. DNA for the CDR3: TGTGCCAGCAGCAGGGAGGGCTATGGCTACACCTTC. This chain uses TRBV7-2 with TRBJ1-2, with D hard to call. V gave up 5 bases and J gave up 4 bases, with 8 bases separating them. This CDR3 is built from 12 residues. Germline CDR1 is SGHTA and CDR2 is FQGNSA.

This clonotype was found a few times. V is TRBV4-1 and J is TRBJ2-5; 13 bases are shared with TRBD2. CDR3 length: 16 residues. CDR1 and CDR2 from the germline V gene are MGHRA and YSYEKL. Trimming cost V 6 bases and J 2 bases; bases outside gene matches: 6. The CDR3: CASSTSGGARQETQYF. The DNA of the CDR3 is TGCGCCAGCAGTACTAGCGGGGGGGCAAGGCAAGAGACCCAGTACTTC.

The chain recombines TRBV6-6 with TRBJ2-5, with D perhaps being TRBD1 or TRBD2 (5 bases each). The V end was cut by 2 bases, the J end by 2 bases, with 15 bases between. The CDR3 sequence is 16 residues long. Germline CDR1 and CDR2: MNHNY and SVGAGI (reference sequence). The CDR3 loop is CASSYPPRDLQETQYF. CDR3 DNA: TGTGCCAGCAGTTACCCTCCCCGGGACCTTCAAGAGACCCAGTACTTC.

This chain uses TRBV12-3 or TRBV12-4 with TRBJ2-5, with 10 bases aligning to TRBD2. The CDR3 sequence is 16 residues long. The J segment lost 2 bases and the V segment lost 6 bases, leaving 9 bases of the junction unmatched. The CDR3 protein is CASSLTSGAGQETQYF. CDR3 nucleotide sequence: TGTGCCAGCAGCCTTACTAGCGGGGCGGGTCAAGAGACCCAGTACTTC.

This clonotype has only a few counts. The chain couples TRBV3-1 to TRBJ2-3, with 8 bases aligning to TRBD2. Germline values: CDR1 LGHDT, CDR2 YNNKEL (reference sequence). The CDR3 totals 17 residues. The ends lost 2 bases at V and 1 base at J; junction bases unmatched: 8. The CDR3 DNA reads TGTGCCAGCAGCCAACCCCAGGGGCGGGGGGGCACAGATACGCAGTATTTT. Its translation: CASSQPQGRGGTDTQYF.

This clonotype has just a few counts. V gene TRBV6-6 combines with J gene TRBJ1-2; TRBD1 matches at 8 bases. Unmatched junction bases numbered 10, after V lost 4 bases and J lost 3 bases. Looked up from germline, CDR1 is MNHNY and CDR2 is SVGAGI (reference sequence). This CDR3 is built from 16 residues. The DNA for the CDR3 is TGTGCCAGCAGTTTCACCCGCTCGGACAGGGACTATGGCTACACCTTC. Amino acids: CASSFTRSDRDYGYTF.

The V and J genes are TRBV7-6 and TRBJ2-2, with D tentatively TRBD1 (6 bases). This CDR3 has 15 amino acids. Germline V lookup: CDR1 SGHVS, CDR2 FNYEAQ. V gave up 6 bases and J gave up 4 bases, with 15 bases separating them. The CDR3 DNA reads as TGTGCCAGCAGATCCCGACAGGAGCTCACCGGGGAGCTGTTTTTT. This gives the protein CASRSRQELTGELFF.

V usage is TRBV5-5 and J usage is TRBJ2-7; 9 bases map to TRBD1. The V segment lost 7 bases and the J segment 4 bases; nucleotides outside the gene matches: 6. This CDR3 has 13 residues. Germline lookup yields CDR1 SGHKS and CDR2 YYEKEE (reference sequence). The CDR3 region is CASGRTGVYEQYF. In DNA, the CDR3 is TGTGCCAGCGGAAGGACAGGGGTGTACGAGCAGTACTTC.

Only a few counts were recorded for this clonotype. The CDR3 DNA follows: TGTGCCAGCAGCCAAGAATCAGGGTACAATCAGCCCCAGCATTTT. Its protein is CASSQESGYNQPQHF. The rearrangement links TRBV4-2 to TRBJ1-5; D perhaps matches TRBD1 (5 bases). The germline CDR1 and CDR2 sequences are LGHNA and YNFKEQ. The CDR3 runs to 15 residues. Deletions cut 0 bases from V and 3 bases from J, with 9 bases between.